These T cell receptor beta chains were read from a single sample in a study of vaccination and CD4 T cells after COVID-19. For these receptors, no antigen is known. TCRdb re-derived calls from the PCR reads in MiXCR, one entry per CDR3 protein. The table includes over 15,000 distinct CDR3 sequences, around 40% detected once. The sequenced sample was CD4+ T cells from blood, cultured in vitro, obtained before SARS-CoV-2 vaccination. These receptors originate from a human donor who had recovered from COVID-19. The CDR3 runs from the conserved cysteine through the conserved F or W. Each record gives: clone size, J gene, D gene, V gene, CDR3 protein, CDR3 DNA. A D gene is named only where the DNA matches it firmly. Only some rows state a clone size, as once, few, many or a class for expanded clones.

once TRBJ1-2 NA TRBV28 CASSRGGADYGYTF TGTGCCAGCAGTCGTGGAGGCGCAGACTATGGCTACACCTTC
few TRBJ1-5 NA TRBV19 CASSIRLGQGIQPQHF TGTGCCAGTAGTATAAGACTCGGGCAGGGGATACAGCCCCAGCATTTT
NA TRBJ1-6 NA TRBV12-3/TRBV12-4 CASSPAGYSPLHF TGTGCCAGCAGCCCGGCGGGATATTCACCCCTCCACTTT
NA TRBJ2-5 NA TRBV5-1 CASSLDRTSQETQYF TGCGCCAGCAGCTTGGATAGGACGTCGCAAGAGACCCAGTACTTC
few TRBJ2-5 NA TRBV7-2 CASSRQKRQGETQYF TGTGCCAGCAGCAGACAGAAACGGCAAGGAGAGACCCAGTACTTC
NA TRBJ1-5 TRBD1 TRBV15 CATNTGGLGQPQHF TGTGCCACCAATACAGGGGGATTAGGTCAGCCCCAGCATTTT
few TRBJ1-2 NA TRBV19 CASSINRQQEGYTF TGTGCCAGTAGTATAAATAGGCAACAAGAGGGCTACACCTTC
NA TRBJ2-7 TRBD2 TRBV6-4 CASRTSGRTPYEQYF TGTGCCAGCAGAACTAGCGGGAGGACCCCCTACGAGCAGTACTTC
NA TRBJ2-1 TRBD1 TRBV27 CASSLYRGAYNEQFF TGTGCCAGCAGTTTATACAGGGGCGCCTACAATGAGCAGTTCTTC
few TRBJ1-1 NA TRBV7-9 CASSLTPEGRGTEAFF TGTGCCAGCAGCTTAACACCAGAGGGTAGGGGCACTGAAGCTTTCTTT
NA TRBJ2-3 TRBD2 TRBV29-1 CSGRRGNTDTQYF TGCAGCGGGCGGCGGGGGAACACAGATACGCAGTATTTT
NA TRBJ1-1 NA TRBV11-2 CASKTGFERTEAFF TGTGCCAGCAAGACAGGTTTTGAGAGAACTGAAGCTTTCTTT
NA TRBJ2-3 TRBD2 TRBV28 CASSLLAGVKDTQYF TGTGCCAGCAGTTTGTTAGCGGGAGTGAAAGATACGCAGTATTTT
NA TRBJ2-5 TRBD1 TRBV7-2 CASGTTGFRETQYF TGTGCCAGCGGCACGACAGGGTTTAGGGAGACCCAGTACTTC
few TRBJ2-3 NA TRBV20-1 CSAPLGTEYF TGCAGTGCTCCGCTGGGTACGGAGTATTTT
few TRBJ2-5 NA TRBV2 CASRGDLGAGTQYF TGTGCCAGCAGAGGGGACCTAGGGGCCGGGACCCAGTACTTC
few TRBJ1-5 NA TRBV12-3/TRBV12-4 CASSFGGTGQPQHF TGTGCCAGCAGTTTCGGGGGGACGGGTCAGCCCCAGCATTTT
NA TRBJ2-6 TRBD1 TRBV20-1 CSARGDSSSGANVLTF TGCAGTGCTAGGGGGGACAGTTCCTCTGGGGCCAACGTCCTGACTTTC
NA TRBJ2-2 NA TRBV5-4 CASSPGGRDYTGELFF TGTGCCAGCAGCCCCGGCGGGCGGGACTACACCGGGGAGCTGTTTTTT
few TRBJ1-2 NA TRBV19 CASSPQQGSGGYTF TGTGCCAGTAGTCCCCAACAGGGATCCGGCGGCTACACCTTC
NA TRBJ1-1 TRBD1 TRBV6-5 CASSSRQGWGEAFF TGTGCCAGCAGTTCTAGACAGGGGTGGGGTGAAGCTTTCTTT
NA TRBJ1-2 TRBD1 TRBV6-5 CASSSDRDLVGYTF TGTGCCAGCAGTTCAGACAGGGATCTAGTTGGCTACACCTTC
few TRBJ2-7 TRBD2 TRBV7-2 CASSLAASGRTSSYEQYF TGTGCCAGCAGCTTAGCTGCTAGCGGGAGGACCAGCTCCTACGAGCAGTACTTC
few TRBJ2-5 TRBD2 TRBV20-1 CSASHTSGGIQETQYF TGCAGTGCTAGCCACACTAGCGGGGGTATTCAAGAGACCCAGTACTTC
NA TRBJ1-1 NA TRBV2 CASSVGELNTEAFF TGTGCCAGCAGTGTGGGGGAGCTGAACACTGAAGCTTTCTTT
few TRBJ2-7 NA TRBV15 CATSRGPSPGRGDEQYF TGTGCCACCAGCAGGGGCCCTAGCCCGGGCAGGGGAGACGAGCAGTACTTC
few TRBJ1-1 TRBD1 TRBV7-3 CASSLRTGSGAEAFF TGTGCCAGCAGCCTAAGGACAGGGTCGGGGGCTGAAGCTTTCTTT
NA TRBJ2-3 NA TRBV24-1 CATSDSGGSRDTQYF TGTGCCACCAGTGATTCAGGAGGGTCCAGGGATACGCAGTATTTT
NA TRBJ2-2 TRBD1 TRBV6-1 CASTTVGFRGLDTGELFF TGTGCCAGCACTACTGTGGGATTCAGGGGGTTGGACACCGGGGAGCTGTTTTTT
NA TRBJ2-1 TRBD2 TRBV6-1 CASSEGMGSGRAGNEQFF TGTGCCAGCAGTGAGGGGATGGGTAGCGGGAGGGCAGGGAATGAGCAGTTCTTC
NA TRBJ1-6 NA TRBV7-2 CASSLSGRRVSPLHF TGTGCCAGCAGCTTATCGGGGCGTAGGGTTTCACCCCTCCACTTT
NA TRBJ2-4 TRBD2 TRBV7-2 CASSLNSGGSAIQYF TGTGCCAGCAGCCTTAATAGCGGGGGGAGCGCCATTCAGTACTTC
few TRBJ2-5 NA TRBV7-7 CASSLGQRGETQYF TGTGCCAGCAGCTTAGGACAGAGGGGAGAGACCCAGTACTTC
NA TRBJ1-2 TRBD1 TRBV6-1 CASSEGTAPSYGYTF TGTGCCAGCAGTGAGGGGACAGCCCCATCCTATGGCTACACCTTC
NA TRBJ2-5 NA TRBV19 CASSISWGPPETQYF TGTGCCAGTAGTATAAGTTGGGGACCACCAGAGACCCAGTACTTC